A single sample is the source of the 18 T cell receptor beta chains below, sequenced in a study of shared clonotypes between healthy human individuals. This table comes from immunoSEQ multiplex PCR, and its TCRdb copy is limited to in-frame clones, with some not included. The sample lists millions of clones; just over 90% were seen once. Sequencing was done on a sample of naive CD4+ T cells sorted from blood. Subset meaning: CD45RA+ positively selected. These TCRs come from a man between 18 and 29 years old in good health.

CDR3 nucleotides: TGCGCCAGCAGCCCCCGGGCGGGAGGGTACACCGGGGAGCTGTTTTTT. It is translated as CASSPRAGGYTGELFF. The chain has TRBV5-1 and TRBJ2-2, with 9 bases lining up with TRBD2. The CDR3 has 16 residues. The germline CDR1 and CDR2 sequences are SGHRS and YFSETQ. J was trimmed by 3 bases and V by 4 bases; bases with no gene match: 7.

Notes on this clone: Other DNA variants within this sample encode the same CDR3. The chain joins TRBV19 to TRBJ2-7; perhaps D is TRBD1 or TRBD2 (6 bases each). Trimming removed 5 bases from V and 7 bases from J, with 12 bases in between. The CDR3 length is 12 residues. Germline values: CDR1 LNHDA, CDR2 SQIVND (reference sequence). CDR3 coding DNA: TGTGCCAGTAGTTCTCAGGGGAGGGAGCAGTACTTC. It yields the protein CASSSQGREQYF.

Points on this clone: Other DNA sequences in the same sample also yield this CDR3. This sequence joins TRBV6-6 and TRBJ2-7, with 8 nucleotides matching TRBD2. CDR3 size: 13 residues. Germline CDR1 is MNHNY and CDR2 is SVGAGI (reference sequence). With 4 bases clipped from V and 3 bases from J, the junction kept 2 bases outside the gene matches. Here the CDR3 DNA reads TGTGCCAGCAGTTCCCGGGGGGGCTACGAGCAGTACTTC. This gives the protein CASSSRGGYEQYF.

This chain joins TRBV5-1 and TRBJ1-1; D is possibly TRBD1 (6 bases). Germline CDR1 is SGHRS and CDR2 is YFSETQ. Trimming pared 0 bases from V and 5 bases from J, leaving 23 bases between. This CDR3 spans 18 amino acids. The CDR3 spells CASSLAIQGPARSTEAFF. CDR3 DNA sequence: TGCGCCAGCAGCTTGGCCATCCAGGGGCCCGCTAGGAGTACTGAAGCTTTCTTT.

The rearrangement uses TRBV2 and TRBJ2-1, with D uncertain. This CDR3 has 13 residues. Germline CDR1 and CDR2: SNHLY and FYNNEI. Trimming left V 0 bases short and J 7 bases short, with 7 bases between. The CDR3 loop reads CASSEARLNEQFF. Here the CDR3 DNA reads TGTGCCAGCAGTGAAGCTCGGCTAAATGAGCAGTTCTTC.

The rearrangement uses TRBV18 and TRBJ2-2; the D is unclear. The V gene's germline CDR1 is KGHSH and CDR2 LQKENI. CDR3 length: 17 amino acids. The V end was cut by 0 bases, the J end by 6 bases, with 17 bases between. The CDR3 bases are TGTGCCAGCTCACCACCGTTTCCCGCCCGAAGGTCCGGGGAGCTGTTTTTT. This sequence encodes CASSPPFPARRSGELFF. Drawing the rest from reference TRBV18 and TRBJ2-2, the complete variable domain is NAGVMQNPRHLVRRRGQEARLRCSPMKGHSHVYWYRQLPEEGLKFMVYLQKENIIDESGMPKERFSAEFPKEGPSILRIQQVVRGDSAAYFCASSPPFPARRSGELFFGEGSRLTVL.

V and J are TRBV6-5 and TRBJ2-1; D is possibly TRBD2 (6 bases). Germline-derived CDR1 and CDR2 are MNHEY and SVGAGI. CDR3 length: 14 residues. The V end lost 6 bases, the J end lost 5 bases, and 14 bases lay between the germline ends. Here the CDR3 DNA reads TGTGCCAGCAGAAACCGGGACTGGGACAATGAGCAGTTCTTC. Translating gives CASRNRDWDNEQFF.

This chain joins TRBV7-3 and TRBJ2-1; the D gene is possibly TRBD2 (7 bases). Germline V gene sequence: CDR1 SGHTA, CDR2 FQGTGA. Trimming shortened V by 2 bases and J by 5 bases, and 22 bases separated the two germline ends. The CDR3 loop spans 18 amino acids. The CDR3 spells CASSLEGFWGGPNNEQFF. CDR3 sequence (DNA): TGTGCCAGCAGCTTAGAGGGCTTCTGGGGGGGCCCGAACAATGAGCAGTTCTTC.

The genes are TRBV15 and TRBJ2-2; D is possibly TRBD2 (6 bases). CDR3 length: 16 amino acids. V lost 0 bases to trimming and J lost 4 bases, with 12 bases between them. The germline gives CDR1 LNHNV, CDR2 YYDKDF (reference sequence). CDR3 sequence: CATSRERDSRTGELFF. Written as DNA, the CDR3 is TGTGCCACCAGCAGAGAGCGGGACTCACGCACCGGGGAGCTGTTTTTT. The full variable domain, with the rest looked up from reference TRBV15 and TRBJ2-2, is DAMVIQNPRYQVTQFGKPVTLSCSQTLNHNVMYWYQQKSSQAPKLLFHYYDKDFNNEADTPDNFQSRRPNTSFCFLDIRSPGLGDTAMYLCATSRERDSRTGELFFGEGSRLTVL.

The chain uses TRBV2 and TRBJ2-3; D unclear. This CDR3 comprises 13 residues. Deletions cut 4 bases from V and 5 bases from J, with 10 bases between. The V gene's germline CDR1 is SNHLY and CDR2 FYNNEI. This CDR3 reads CASSVIMLDTQYF. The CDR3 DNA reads TGTGCCAGCAGTGTCATTATGTTAGATACGCAGTATTTT.

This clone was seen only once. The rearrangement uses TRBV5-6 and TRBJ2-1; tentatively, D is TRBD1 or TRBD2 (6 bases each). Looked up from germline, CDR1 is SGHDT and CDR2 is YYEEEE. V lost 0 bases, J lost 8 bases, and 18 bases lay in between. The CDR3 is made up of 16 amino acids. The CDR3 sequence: CASSLDWGASYDEQFF. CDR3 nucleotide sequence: TGTGCCAGCAGCTTGGATTGGGGGGCCTCTTACGATGAGCAGTTCTTC.

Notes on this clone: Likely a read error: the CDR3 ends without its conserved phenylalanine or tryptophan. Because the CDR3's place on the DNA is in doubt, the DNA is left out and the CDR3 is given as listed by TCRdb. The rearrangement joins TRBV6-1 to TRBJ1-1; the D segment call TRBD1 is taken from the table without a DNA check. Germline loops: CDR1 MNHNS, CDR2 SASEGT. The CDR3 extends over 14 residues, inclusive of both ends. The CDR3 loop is CASSERLNMQGSVP.

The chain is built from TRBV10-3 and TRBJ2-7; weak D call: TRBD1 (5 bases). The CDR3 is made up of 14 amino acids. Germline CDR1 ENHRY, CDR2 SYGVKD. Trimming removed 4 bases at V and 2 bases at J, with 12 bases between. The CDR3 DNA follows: TGTGCCATCAGTGGGCAACAGGCCCCCTACGAGCAGTACTTC. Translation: CAISGQQAPYEQYF.

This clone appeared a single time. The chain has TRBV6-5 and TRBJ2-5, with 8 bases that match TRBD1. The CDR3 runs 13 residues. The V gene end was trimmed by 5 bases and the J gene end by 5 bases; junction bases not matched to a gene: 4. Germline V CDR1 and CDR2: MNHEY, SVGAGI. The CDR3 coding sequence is TGTGCCAGCAGTGAACAGGGGGACGAGACCCAGTACTTC. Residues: CASSEQGDETQYF.

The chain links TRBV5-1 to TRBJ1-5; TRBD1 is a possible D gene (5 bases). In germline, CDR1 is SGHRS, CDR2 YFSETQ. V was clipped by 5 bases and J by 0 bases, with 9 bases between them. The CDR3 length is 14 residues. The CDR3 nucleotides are TGCGCCAGCAGGGAGGGGAATAGCAATCAGCCCCAGCATTTT. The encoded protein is CASREGNSNQPQHF.

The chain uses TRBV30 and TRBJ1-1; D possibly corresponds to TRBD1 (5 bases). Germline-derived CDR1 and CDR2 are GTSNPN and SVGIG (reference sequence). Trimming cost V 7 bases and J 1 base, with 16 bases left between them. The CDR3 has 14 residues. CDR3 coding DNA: TGTGCCTACCGGGACGGCAAGCGGAACACTGAAGCTTTCTTT. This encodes CAYRDGKRNTEAFF.

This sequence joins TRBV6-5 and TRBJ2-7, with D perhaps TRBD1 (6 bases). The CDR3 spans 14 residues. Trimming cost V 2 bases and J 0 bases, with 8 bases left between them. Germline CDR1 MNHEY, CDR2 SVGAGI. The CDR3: CASSYDRFSYEQYF. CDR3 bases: TGTGCCAGCAGTTACGACAGGTTCTCCTACGAGCAGTACTTC.

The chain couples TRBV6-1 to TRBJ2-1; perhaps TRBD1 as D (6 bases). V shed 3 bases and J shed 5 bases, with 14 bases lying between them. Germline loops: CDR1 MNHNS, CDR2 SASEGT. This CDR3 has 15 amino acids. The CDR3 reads CASSDYRAGNNEQFF. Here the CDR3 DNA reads TGTGCCAGCAGTGACTACAGGGCTGGCAACAATGAGCAGTTCTTC.